These 28 T cell receptor beta chains originate from one sample sequenced in a study of identical twins. TCRdb reprocessed the 5' RACE reads with MiXCR, giving one entry per CDR3 protein. The sample yields around 1.7 million distinct CDR3 sequences, 25% to 35% seen once. Sample: cord blood. These TCRs come from a newborn girl in good health.

V and J are TRBV6-5 and TRBJ1-1; D gene uncertain. V was shortened by 10 bases and J by 5 bases, with 14 bases between the two germline ends. CDR1 is MNHEY, CDR2 SVGAGI, per germline. The CDR3 is 12 residues long. The CDR3 loop is CATRRGKTEAFF. The CDR3 DNA is TGTGCCACTCGCCGGGGAAAGACTGAAGCTTTCTTT.

The chain links TRBV10-2 to TRBJ2-4; tentatively, D is TRBD1 or TRBD2 (6 bases each). The CDR3 sequence is 14 residues long. V was clipped by 2 bases and J by 8 bases, with 13 bases between them. Germline lookup yields CDR1 WSHSY and CDR2 SAAADI. The DNA of the CDR3 is TGCGCCAGCAGTGAGATAGAGGAGGGGGACATTCAGTACTTC. Protein sequence: CASSEIEEGDIQYF.

The CDR3 nucleotides are TGTGCCTGGAGTCCCGGGACTAGCGTCGGTATCTACAATGAGCAGTTCTTC. Amino acids: CAWSPGTSVGIYNEQFF. J is TRBJ2-1 and V is TRBV30; 10 bases align to TRBD2. Trimming removed 2 bases from V and 3 bases from J; junction bases left unmatched: 10. CDR1 and CDR2 (germline): GTSNPN, SVGIG (reference sequence). The CDR3 totals 17 residues.

On this clonotype itself: Given a much more abundant clone one base away, this may be a read error. The chain is built from TRBV3-1 and TRBJ1-6, with D unclear. V lost 1 base, J lost 0 bases, and 10 bases lay in between. The CDR3 spans 17 residues. The germline V gene encodes CDR1 LGHDT and CDR2 YNNKEL (reference sequence). The CDR3 DNA reads TGTGCCAGCAGCCAAGCCCCTCCGAGCTCCTATAATTCACCCCTCCACTTT. It specifies CASSQAPPSSYNSPLHF.

This clonotype was counted many times. The junction does not match germline at one end; this may be a read error. The chain has TRBV5-1 and TRBJ2-3; no reliable D call. In germline, CDR1 is SGHRS, CDR2 YFSETQ. The CDR3 runs 14 residues. DNA for the CDR3: TGTGCCAGCAGTTTCGGCGGATACACAGATACGCAGTATTTT. This codes for CASSFGGYTDTQYF. The full variable domain, in which reference TRBV5-1 and TRBJ2-3 provide the parts outside the CDR3, is KAGVTQTPRYLIKTRGQQVTLSCSPISGHRSVSWYQQTPGQGLQFLFEYFSETQRNKGNFPGRFSGRQFSNSRSEMNVSTLELGDSALYLCASSFGGYTDTQYFGPGTRLTVL.

The chain joins TRBV11-2 to TRBJ2-4; TRBD1 matches at 7 bases. The DNA end favors TRBJ2-7, so the J call may be wrong. Germline-derived CDR1 and CDR2 are SGHAT and FQNNGV. The CDR3 runs 15 residues. The CDR3 sequence: CASSLAVPTGYEQYF. CDR3 DNA sequence: TGTGCCAGCAGCTTAGCAGTCCCGACAGGGTACGAGCAGTACTTC.

This chain uses TRBV4-1 with TRBJ1-5, with D maybe TRBD1 (5 bases). The germline V and J ends were trimmed by 0 bases and 5 bases, with 14 bases remaining between them. CDR3 length: 16 amino acids. Germline assignment: CDR1 MGHRA and CDR2 YSYEKL. This chain's CDR3 is CASSQDPSGQYQPQHF. In DNA, the CDR3 is TGCGCCAGCAGCCAAGATCCGTCAGGACAATATCAGCCCCAGCATTTT.

The J gene is TRBJ1-6, the V gene TRBV25-1; 9 bases are shared with TRBD1. This CDR3 comprises 15 residues. Germline CDR1 reads MGHDK; CDR2 reads SYGVNS. V trimming: 3 bases; J trimming: 10 bases; junction bases outside the gene matches: 7. In nucleotides, the CDR3 is TGTGCCAGCAGTGAGGGACAGGGATATGACTCACCCCTCCACTTT. Encoded protein: CASSEGQGYDSPLHF.

Only a few counts were recorded for this clonotype. This sequence joins TRBV25-1 and TRBJ2-1; a weak D match, TRBD2 (5 bases). The V gene's germline CDR1 is MGHDK and CDR2 SYGVNS. The CDR3 has 15 amino acids. The germline V and J ends were trimmed by 2 bases and 4 bases, with 12 bases remaining between them. The CDR3 loop is CASSEGEIAYNEQFF. The CDR3 bases are TGTGCCAGCAGTGAAGGGGAGATAGCGTACAATGAGCAGTTCTTC.

The gene calls are TRBV20-1 and TRBJ2-1; D is ambiguous. Trimming left V 3 bases short and J 10 bases short, with 13 bases between. This CDR3 region has 12 residues. CDR1 is DFQATT, CDR2 SNEGSKA, per germline (reference sequence). CDR3 coding DNA: TGCAGTGCTAGTAAGGGCCTCTGGGAGCAGTTCTTC. Its translation: CSASKGLWEQFF.

The chain recombines TRBV19 with TRBJ2-7, with TRBD2 matching over 14 bases. Losses at the gene ends were 1 base for V and 8 bases for J; bases not matched to a gene: 4. Germline V gives CDR1 LNHDA, CDR2 SQIVND (reference sequence). The CDR3 sequence is 15 residues long. The CDR3 spells CASSIVGTSGGKQYF. The CDR3 DNA follows: TGTGCCAGTAGTATAGTCGGGACTAGCGGGGGCAAGCAGTACTTC.

Regarding this clonotype: Sequence at one end of the junction differs from germline and may be a read error. The J gene is TRBJ1-5, the V gene TRBV28; 9 bases fit TRBD1. The CDR3 covers 16 residues. The germline gives CDR1 MDHEN, CDR2 SYDVKM. CDR3 sequence reads: CASSSTGTGPNRPQHF. CDR3 bases: TGTGCCAGCAGTTCAACCGGGACAGGGCCAAATCGGCCCCAGCATTTT.

Comment on this clonotype: A clone one base away is much larger, so this may be a read error. The chain joins TRBV29-1 to TRBJ2-1, with 9 bases that match TRBD1. CDR1 SQVTM and CDR2 ANQGSEA come from the germline V gene. This CDR3 has 12 residues. V shed 4 bases and J 10 bases; nucleotides not matched to a gene: 5. The CDR3 region has the DNA TGCAGCGTTGCCGGACAGGGGCTGGAGCAGTTCTTC. Amino acids: CSVAGQGLEQFF.

This clonotype has just a few counts. The chain employs TRBV4-2 and TRBJ2-6; D might be TRBD2 (6 bases). Germline V gives CDR1 LGHNA, CDR2 YNFKEQ. Trimming stripped 3 bases from V and 2 bases from J, with 14 bases between. The CDR3 spans 17 residues. As DNA, the CDR3 is TGTGCCAGCAGCCATCTCCTAGTAGCGGCTGGGGCCAACGTCCTGACTTTC. The encoded protein is CASSHLLVAAGANVLTF.

Notes on this clonotype: One junction end disagrees with the germline gene, perhaps due to a read error. The chain carries TRBV2 and TRBJ2-5, with TRBD1 identical over 7 bases. The CDR3 consists of 17 residues. The germline CDR1 and CDR2 sequences are SNHLY and FYNNEI. CDR3 protein: CASSEWGQSYVQGTQYF. The DNA for the CDR3 is TGTGCCAGCAGTGAATGGGGACAGAGTTATGTTCAAGGGACCCAGTACTTC.

This clonotype has only one observation. The V and J genes are TRBV2 and TRBJ1-1, with TRBD1 as a possible D gene (6 bases). V lost 9 bases and J lost 0, with 20 bases in between. The CDR3 length is 16 residues. Germline V gene data show CDR1 as SNHLY and CDR2 as FYNNEI. The CDR3, as DNA: TGTGCCAGTAGGCGACAGGTCCTATTAATGAACACTGAAGCTTTCTTT. It encodes CASRRQVLLMNTEAFF.

This clonotype was observed a handful of times. V and J are TRBV4-2 and TRBJ2-1; 7 bases fit TRBD2. This CDR3 comprises 17 residues. CDR1 is LGHNA, CDR2 YNFKEQ, per germline. Germline trimming cut 3 bases from V and 8 bases from J; bases unmatched to any gene: 16. This chain's CDR3 is CASSHVRLATNLDEQFF. CDR3 DNA: TGTGCCAGCAGCCACGTCCGACTAGCTACAAATCTCGATGAGCAGTTCTTC.

The V call is TRBV7-2, the J call TRBJ2-3; 12 bases align to TRBD2. The V segment lost 8 bases and the J segment 3 bases; nucleotides outside the gene matches: 9. The CDR3 sequence is 16 residues long. CDR1 and CDR2 (germline): SGHTA, FQGNSA. CDR3 region: CASCLAGGPRTDTQYF. As DNA, the CDR3 is TGTGCCAGCTGTCTAGCGGGAGGGCCGAGGACAGATACGCAGTATTTT.

As for this clonotype: Given a much more abundant clone one base away, this may be a read error. V gene TRBV20-1 combines with J gene TRBJ2-7, with D unresolved. CDR1 and CDR2 from the germline V gene are DFQATT and SNEGSKA (reference sequence). The CDR3 is made up of 12 amino acids. The V and J ends lost 0 bases and 3 bases respectively, with 6 bases between them. The CDR3 nucleotides are TGCAGTGCTAGAGATGACGACTACGAGCAGTACTTC. Its protein is CSARDDDYEQYF.

This clonotype was picked up a small number of times. The J gene is TRBJ2-5, the V gene TRBV12-3 or TRBV12-4; weak D call: TRBD2 (6 bases). The CDR3 is 13 amino acids. V dropped 8 bases and J dropped 6 bases, with 16 bases sitting between them. The CDR3 spells CASCSGVQKTQYF. As DNA, the CDR3 is TGTGCCAGCTGCTCGGGGGTTCAGAAGACCCAGTACTTC.

The table lists this clonotype with a few counts. The chain has TRBV29-1 and TRBJ1-5; no clear D. V lost 0 bases and J lost 5, with 5 bases in between. The V gene's germline CDR1 is SQVTM and CDR2 ANQGSEA. The CDR3 has 12 amino acids. The CDR3 loop is CSVEDHYQPQHF. CDR3 in DNA: TGCAGCGTTGAAGATCATTATCAGCCCCAGCATTTT. Full variable domain (outside the CDR3, taken from reference TRBV29-1 and TRBJ1-5): SAVISQKPSRDICQRGTSLTIQCQVDSQVTMMFWYRQQPGQSLTLIATANQGSEATYESGFVIDKFPISRPNLTFSTLTVSNMSPEDSSIYLCSVEDHYQPQHFGDGTRLSIL.

The CDR3 loop is CSARGGTGAIGYTF. As DNA, the CDR3 is TGCAGTGCTAGAGGAGGGACAGGGGCTATTGGCTACACCTTC. This chain links TRBV20-1 with TRBJ1-2, with TRBD1 matching over 10 bases. Germline assignment: CDR1 DFQATT and CDR2 SNEGSKA (reference sequence). V lost 1 base, J lost 7 bases, and 6 bases stayed unmatched. This CDR3 is built from 14 residues.

This clonotype was counted a few times. The CDR3 nucleotides are TGCGCCAGCAGCCAAGAAGTTTACAGAATCCCCTACGAGCAGTACTTC. This translates into CASSQEVYRIPYEQYF. The gene calls are TRBV4-1 and TRBJ2-7; D is unresolved. Trimming took off 0 bases at V and 2 bases at J, with 14 bases between the two ends. The CDR3 loop spans 16 amino acids. Germline V lookup: CDR1 MGHRA, CDR2 YSYEKL.

There are a few counts of this clonotype. This chain links TRBV7-2 with TRBJ2-3; 11 nucleotides align to TRBD2. CDR1 is SGHTA and CDR2 is FQGNSA in the germline V gene. The CDR3 runs 20 residues. The V segment lost 1 base and the J segment 4 bases; nucleotides outside the gene matches: 16. CDR3 region: CASSLVVELIAGGPADTQYF. For the CDR3, the DNA is TGTGCCAGCAGCTTAGTAGTCGAACTTATAGCGGGGGGGCCCGCAGATACGCAGTATTTT.

The V call is TRBV7-2, the J call TRBJ1-4; possibly TRBD1 for D (6 bases). The CDR3 totals 16 residues. V dropped 0 bases and J dropped 0 bases, with 8 bases sitting between them. Per germline, CDR1 SGHTA and CDR2 FQGNSA. CDR3 in amino acids: CASSLAGGPTNEKLFF. Written as DNA, the CDR3 is TGTGCCAGCAGCTTAGCGGGGGGCCCAACTAATGAAAAACTGTTTTTT.

This clonotype was counted only a few times. This rearrangement joins TRBV4-2 to TRBJ2-5; 14 positions agree with TRBD2. Germline lookup yields CDR1 LGHNA and CDR2 YNFKEQ. V gave up 2 bases and J gave up 4 bases; unmatched junction bases: 3. The CDR3 has 16 residues. As DNA, the CDR3 is TGTGCCAGCAGCCAAACCGGGACTAGCGGGAGAGAGACCCAGTACTTC. Amino acids: CASSQTGTSGRETQYF.

This rearrangement joins TRBV12-3 or TRBV12-4 to TRBJ2-5, with D perhaps TRBD1 or TRBD2 (5 bases each). The J call may be wrong; the DNA end is better matched by TRBJ2-7. The CDR3 contains 15 residues. CDR3 sequence: CASSFGGRMTYEQYF. The CDR3 nucleotides are TGTGCCAGCAGTTTTGGGGGACGGATGACCTACGAGCAGTACTTC.

There are many counts of this clonotype. The chain uses TRBV5-1 and TRBJ2-7; D call uncertain. The CDR3 has 12 residues. Germline CDR1 is SGHRS and CDR2 is YFSETQ. The V end was cut by 4 bases, the J end by 4 bases, with 9 bases between. DNA of the CDR3: TGCGCCAGCAGCCCGGAAAGTTACGAGCAGTACTTC. Protein product: CASSPESYEQYF.